The source of this TCR beta chain is a study of brain T cells in children with intractable seizures. Repertoires were generated with immunoSEQ multiplex PCR, while TCRdb's copy carries only in-frame clones and drops some. The table lists 110,000 or so clones, 90% to 95% of them singletons. The study, taken as a whole, reports: Pre-surgery blood may have been undersampled, hiding some clones.

Surgery cases with the highest brain T cell transcript signatures were chosen for sequencing. Pre-surgery treatment included at least one anti-epileptic drug. The CDR3 loop spans 12 amino acids. Germline V CDR1 and CDR2: ENHRY, SYGVKD. With 5 bases removed from V and 5 bases from J, the gap between germline ends came to 8 bases. On this clone itself: The antigen is unknown.

V gene TRBV10-3 combines with J gene TRBJ2-3; D not resolved. Sequences were derived from peripheral blood, sampled at surgery. This TCR came from a boy under three years old with hemimegalencephaly and intractable seizures. The CDR3 DNA follows: TGTGCCATCAGTCCCAAGGGAGATACGCAGTATTTT. This gives the protein CAISPKGDTQYF.